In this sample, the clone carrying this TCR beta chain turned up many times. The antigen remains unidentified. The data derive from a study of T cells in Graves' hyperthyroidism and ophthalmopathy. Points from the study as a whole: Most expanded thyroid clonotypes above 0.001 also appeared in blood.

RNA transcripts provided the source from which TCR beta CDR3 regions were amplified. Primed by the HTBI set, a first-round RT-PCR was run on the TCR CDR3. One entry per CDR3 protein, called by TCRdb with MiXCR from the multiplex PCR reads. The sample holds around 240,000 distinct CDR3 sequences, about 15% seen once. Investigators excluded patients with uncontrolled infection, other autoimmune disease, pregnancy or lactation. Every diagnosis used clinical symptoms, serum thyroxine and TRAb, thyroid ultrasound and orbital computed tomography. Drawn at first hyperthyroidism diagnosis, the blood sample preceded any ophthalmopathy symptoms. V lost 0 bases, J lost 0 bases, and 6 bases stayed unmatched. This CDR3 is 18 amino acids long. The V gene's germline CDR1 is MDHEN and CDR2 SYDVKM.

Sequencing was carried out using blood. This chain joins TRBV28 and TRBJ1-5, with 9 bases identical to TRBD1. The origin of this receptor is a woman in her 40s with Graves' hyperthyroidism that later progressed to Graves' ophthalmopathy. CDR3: CASSLWRTGDYSNQPQHF. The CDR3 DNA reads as TGTGCCAGCAGTTTATGGAGGACAGGGGATTATAGCAATCAGCCCCAGCATTTT. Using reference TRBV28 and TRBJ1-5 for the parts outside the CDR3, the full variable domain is DVKVTQSSRYLVKRTGEKVFLECVQDMDHENMFWYRQDPGLGLRLIYFSYDVKMKEKGDIPEGYSVSREKKERFSLILESASTNQTSMYLCASSLWRTGDYSNQPQHFGDGTRLSIL.